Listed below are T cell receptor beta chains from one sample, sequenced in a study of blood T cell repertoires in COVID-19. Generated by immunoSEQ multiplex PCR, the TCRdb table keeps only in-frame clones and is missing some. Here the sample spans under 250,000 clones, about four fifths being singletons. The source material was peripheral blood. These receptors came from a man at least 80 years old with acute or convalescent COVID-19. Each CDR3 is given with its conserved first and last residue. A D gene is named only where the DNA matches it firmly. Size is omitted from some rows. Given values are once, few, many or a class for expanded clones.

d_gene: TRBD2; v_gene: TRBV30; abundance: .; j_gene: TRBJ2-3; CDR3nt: TGTGCCTGGGTCGGGAGGCTAACTAGCACAGATACGCAGTATTTT; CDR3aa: CAWVGRLTSTDTQYF
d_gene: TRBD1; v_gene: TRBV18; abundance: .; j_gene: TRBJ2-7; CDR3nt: TGTGCCAGCTCAGTGACAGGGGGCCCCACCTACGAGCAGTACTTC; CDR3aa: CASSVTGGPTYEQYF
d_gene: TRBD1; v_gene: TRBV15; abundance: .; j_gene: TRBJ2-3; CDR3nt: TGTGCCACCAGCAGAGAGGGACAGGGGGTGACAGATACGCAGTATTTT; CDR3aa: CATSREGQGVTDTQYF
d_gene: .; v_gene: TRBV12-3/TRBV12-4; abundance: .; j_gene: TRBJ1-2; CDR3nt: TGTGCCAGCAGACCTGACGGGTTCTATGGCTACACCTTC; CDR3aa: CASRPDGFYGYTF
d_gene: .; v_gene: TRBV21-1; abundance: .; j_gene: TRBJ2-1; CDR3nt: TGTGCCAGCAGCAAAATCGGGACAGGGGGTCTGGTGAATGAGCAGTTCTTC; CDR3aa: CASSKIGTGGLVNEQFF
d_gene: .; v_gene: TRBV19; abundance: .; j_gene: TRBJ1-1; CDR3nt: TGTGCCAGTAGTATAGCGAGACATCAGAACACTGAAGCTTTCTTT; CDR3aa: CASSIARHQNTEAFF
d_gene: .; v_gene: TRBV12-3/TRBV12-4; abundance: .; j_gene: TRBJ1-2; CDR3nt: TGTGCCAGCAGCCTCAGGGCTGGCTATGGCTACACCTTC; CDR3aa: CASSLRAGYGYTF
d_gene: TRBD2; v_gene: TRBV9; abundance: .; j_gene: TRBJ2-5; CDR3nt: TGTGCCAGCACCATAGCGGGAGGGCCACAAGAGACCCAGTACTTC; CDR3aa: CASTIAGGPQETQYF
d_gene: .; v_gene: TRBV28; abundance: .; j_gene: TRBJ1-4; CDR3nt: TGTGCCAGCAGTTTTTACCCCGCGAACCCAACTAATGAAAAACTGTTTTTT; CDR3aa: CASSFYPANPTNEKLFF
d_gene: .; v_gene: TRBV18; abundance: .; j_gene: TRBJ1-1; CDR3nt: TGTGCCAGCTTACGGGGAGGGAGGAACACTGAAGCTTTCTTT; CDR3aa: CASLRGGRNTEAFF
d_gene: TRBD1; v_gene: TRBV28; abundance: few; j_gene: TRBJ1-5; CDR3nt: TGTGCCAGCAGTTTCGGACAGGTTCAAAAGCCCCAGCATTTT; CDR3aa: CASSFGQVQKPQHF
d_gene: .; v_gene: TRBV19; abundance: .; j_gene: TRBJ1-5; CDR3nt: TGTGCCAGTATTAAAATCGCAGGGCATCAGCCCCAGCATTTT; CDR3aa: CASIKIAGHQPQHF
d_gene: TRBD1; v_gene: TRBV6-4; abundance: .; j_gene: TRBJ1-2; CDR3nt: TGTGCCAGCAGTCCGGGGACAGGGTATGGCTACACCTTC; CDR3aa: CASSPGTGYGYTF
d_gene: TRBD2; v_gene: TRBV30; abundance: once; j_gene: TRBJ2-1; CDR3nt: TGTGCCGGGCAGAAGCGGGGGGGCTACAATGAGCAGTTCTTC; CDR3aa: CAGQKRGGYNEQFF
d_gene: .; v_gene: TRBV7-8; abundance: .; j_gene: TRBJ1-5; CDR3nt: TGTGCCAGCAGCTCCGGGAGGATTGGCAATCAGCCCCAGCATTTT; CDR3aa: CASSSGRIGNQPQHF
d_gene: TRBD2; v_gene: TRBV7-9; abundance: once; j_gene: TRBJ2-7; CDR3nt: TGTGCCAGCAGCTTAACGAGCGGGGCCTCCTACGAGCAGTACTTC; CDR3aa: CASSLTSGASYEQYF
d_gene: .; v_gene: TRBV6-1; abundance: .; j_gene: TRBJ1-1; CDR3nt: TGTGCCAGCAGTGAACGGGGGGGGTTAGGCACTGAAGCTTTCTTT; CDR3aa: CASSERGGLGTEAFF
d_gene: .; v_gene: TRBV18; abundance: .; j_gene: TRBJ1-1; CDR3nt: TGTGCCAGCTCATTACCCGGGACACATGAAGCTTTCTTT; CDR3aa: CASSLPGTHEAFF
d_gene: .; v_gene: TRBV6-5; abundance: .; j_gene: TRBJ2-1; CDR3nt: TGTGCCAGCATTCCCGACAGCGAGCTTTACAATGAGCAGTTCTTC; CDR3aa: CASIPDSELYNEQFF
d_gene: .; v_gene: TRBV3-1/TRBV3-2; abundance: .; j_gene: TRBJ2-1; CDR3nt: TGTGCCAGCAGCCCATCTTACGAGGGTCTGGGCAATGAGCAGTTCTTC; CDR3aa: CASSPSYEGLGNEQFF
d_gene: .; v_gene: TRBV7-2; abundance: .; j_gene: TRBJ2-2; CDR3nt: TGTGCCAGCAGCCTACAGGGATGGAACACCGGGGAGCTGTTTTTT; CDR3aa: CASSLQGWNTGELFF
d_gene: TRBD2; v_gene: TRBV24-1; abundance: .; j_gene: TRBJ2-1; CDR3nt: TGTGCCACCAGTGATGGAACCGGGACTAGGAATGAGCAGTTCTTC; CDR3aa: CATSDGTGTRNEQFF
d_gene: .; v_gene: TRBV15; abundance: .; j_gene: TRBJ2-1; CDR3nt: TGTGCCACCAGCAGTGAACTGAGTCCGCAGTTCTTC; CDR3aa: CATSSELSPQFF
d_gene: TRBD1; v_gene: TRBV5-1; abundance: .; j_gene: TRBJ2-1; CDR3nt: TGCGCCAGCAGCGCCCGGGACAGGGAGGTCGATGAGCAGTTCTTC; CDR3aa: CASSARDREVDEQFF
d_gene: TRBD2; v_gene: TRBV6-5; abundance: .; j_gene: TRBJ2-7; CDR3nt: TGTGCCAGCAGTCCCTACTGGAGCGGGGTGAGGGAGCAGTACTTC; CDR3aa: CASSPYWSGVREQYF
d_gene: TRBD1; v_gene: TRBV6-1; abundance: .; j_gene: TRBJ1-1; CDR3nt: TGTGCCAGCAGTGATCAGGGGGCCAGGAACACTGAAGCTTTCTTT; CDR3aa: CASSDQGARNTEAFF
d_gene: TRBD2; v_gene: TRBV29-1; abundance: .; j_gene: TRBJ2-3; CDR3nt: TGCAGCGTTGATTGGGGGAGGGTAAAAGATACGCAGTATTTT; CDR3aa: CSVDWGRVKDTQYF
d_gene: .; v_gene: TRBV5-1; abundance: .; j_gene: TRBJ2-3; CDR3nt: TGCGCCAGCAGCTTGATGGTAGGGGGCACAGATACGCAGTATTTT; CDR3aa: CASSLMVGGTDTQYF
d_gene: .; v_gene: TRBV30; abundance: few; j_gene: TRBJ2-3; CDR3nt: TGTGCCTGGAGGGCCCACCGGGGTGGAACGCAGTATTTT; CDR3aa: CAWRAHRGGTQYF
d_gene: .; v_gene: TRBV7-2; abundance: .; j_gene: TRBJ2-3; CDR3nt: TGTGCCAGCAGCCCCAGGGGTGGAGGCACAGATACGCAGTATTTT; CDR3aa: CASSPRGGGTDTQYF
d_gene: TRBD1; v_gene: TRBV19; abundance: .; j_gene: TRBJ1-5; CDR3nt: TGTGCCAGTACCCCGAGGGACAGACTCAATCAGCCCCAGCATTTT; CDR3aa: CASTPRDRLNQPQHF
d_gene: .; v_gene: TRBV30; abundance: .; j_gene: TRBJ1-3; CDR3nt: TGTGCCTGGAGTGCACTGAACTCTGGAAACACCATATATTTT; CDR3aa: CAWSALNSGNTIYF
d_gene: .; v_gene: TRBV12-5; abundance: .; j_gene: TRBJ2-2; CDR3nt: TGTGCTAGTGGCCTGCCCCCGTCGACTAGCACCGGGGAGCTGTTTTTT; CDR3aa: CASGLPPSTSTGELFF
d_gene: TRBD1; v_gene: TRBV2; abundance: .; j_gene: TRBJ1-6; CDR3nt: TGTGCCAGCAGTGGACAGGGGGCGCCTCTATCCCCAAATTCACCCCTCCACTTT; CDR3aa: CASSGQGAPLSPNSPLHF
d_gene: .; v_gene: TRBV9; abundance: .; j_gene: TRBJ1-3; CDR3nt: TGTGCCAGCAGCGCTAACAGGGAGATCTACTCTGGAAACACCATATATTTT; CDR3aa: CASSANREIYSGNTIYF
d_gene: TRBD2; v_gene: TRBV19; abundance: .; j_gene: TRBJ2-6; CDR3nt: TGTGCCAGTAGTATTCCGGGACTAGCGTACTCTGGGGCCAACGTCCTGACTTTC; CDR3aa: CASSIPGLAYSGANVLTF
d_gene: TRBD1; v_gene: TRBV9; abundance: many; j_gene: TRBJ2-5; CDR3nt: TGTGCCAGCAGCGTAGGAGGGACAGCAATGGAGACCCAGTACTTC; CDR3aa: CASSVGGTAMETQYF
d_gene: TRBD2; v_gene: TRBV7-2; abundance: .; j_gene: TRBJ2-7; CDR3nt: TGTGCCAGCAGCCCGGGGACGGGGGGCTACGAGCAGTACTTC; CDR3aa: CASSPGTGGYEQYF
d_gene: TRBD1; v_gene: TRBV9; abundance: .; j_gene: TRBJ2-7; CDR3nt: TGTGCCAGCAGCGTTAGGGACAGCCCAACCGTCTACGAGCAGTACTTC; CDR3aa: CASSVRDSPTVYEQYF